The 21 T cell receptor beta chains reported below all come from one sample, sequenced in a study of immune characterization of retroperitoneal liposarcoma. TCRdb recomputed calls from the PCR reads with MiXCR, one row per CDR3 protein. In the table there are some 3,000 distinct CDR3 sequences, roughly 39% of which are singletons. Sequenced input: tumor tissue. The receptors originated from a male donor with retroperitoneal liposarcoma.

This clonotype has only a few counts. This chain uses TRBV7-2 with TRBJ2-2; D unclear. Trimming left V 2 bases short and J 6 bases short, with 7 bases between. The CDR3 totals 13 residues. Germline-derived CDR1 and CDR2 are SGHTA and FQGNSA. CDR3 loop: CASSLMLSGELFF. CDR3 in DNA: TGTGCCAGCAGCTTAATGTTGTCCGGGGAGCTGTTTTTT.

The CDR3 nucleotides read TGTGCCAGCACAGGACAGGATAATGAAAAACTGTTTTTT. Translated, it gives CASTGQDNEKLFF. The rearrangement joins TRBV6-2 or TRBV6-3 to TRBJ1-4; TRBD1 matches 7 bases. Germline CDR1 is MNHEY and CDR2 is SVGEGT. CDR3 size: 13 residues. V shed 7 bases, J shed 4 bases, and the junction held 3 bases outside the gene matches.

This clonotype has a handful of counts. The chain couples TRBV6-1 to TRBJ2-7; the match to TRBD2 covers 11 bases. CDR3 length: 21 amino acids. Per the germline V gene, CDR1 is MNHNS and CDR2 is SASEGT. V was clipped by 5 bases and J by 2 bases; unmatched bases: 23. The CDR3, as DNA: TGTGCCAGCAGTCCAAGGGGGGGGAGAGTACTAGCGGGAGCTAAAGCCTACGAGCAGTACTTC. This sequence encodes CASSPRGGRVLAGAKAYEQYF.

The gene calls are TRBV6-6 and TRBJ2-1; 7 bases are a match to TRBD1. With V trimmed by 2 bases and J by 13 bases, 17 bases remained unmatched. This CDR3 has 16 residues. Germline CDR1 reads MNHNY; CDR2 reads SVGAGI (reference sequence). The CDR3 here is CASSYAFDRVTKTQFF. Here the CDR3 DNA reads TGTGCCAGCAGTTACGCCTTCGACAGGGTGACGAAGACCCAGTTCTTC.

The chain carries TRBV6-1 and TRBJ2-5, with no clear D. The J call is doubtful: the DNA matches TRBJ2-7 better. Germline CDR1 and CDR2: MNHNS and SASEGT. The CDR3 is made up of 15 amino acids. CDR3 sequence reads: CASSERAGGGFEQYF. CDR3 nucleotide sequence: TGTGCCAGCAGTGAAAGAGCTGGTGGTGGTTTCGAGCAGTACTTC.

This clonotype came up many times. The junction departs from the called germline gene at one end, perhaps through a read error. This rearrangement joins TRBV6-1 to TRBJ1-1; weak D call: TRBD1 (5 bases). Germline V gene lookup returns CDR1 MNHNS and CDR2 SASEGT. The CDR3 contains 13 residues. The CDR3 spells CASTEARGRSPIF. The CDR3 DNA sequence: TGTGCCAGCACCGAAGCACGGGGACGGAGTCCTATCTTT.

This clonotype was detected only a few times. This rearrangement joins TRBV6-5 to TRBJ2-1; a weak D match, TRBD2 (5 bases). The DNA end is more similar to TRBJ2-7, so the J call may be wrong. There are 15 residues in the CDR3. CDR1 and CDR2 (germline): MNHEY, SVGAGI. The CDR3: CAGPPLERSPYEQYF. CDR3 bases: TGTGCCGGCCCCCCCCTCGAGCGGAGCCCCTACGAGCAGTACTTC.

The chain uses TRBV7-2 and TRBJ2-5; 7 bases are shared with TRBD1. Germline-derived CDR1 and CDR2 are SGHTA and FQGNSA. The length of the CDR3 is 14 residues. The V gene end was trimmed by 5 bases and the J gene end by 3 bases; junction bases not matched to a gene: 6. DNA of the CDR3: TGTGCCAGCAGCCTTTTTGGACAGGAAGAGACCCAGTACTTC. Translation: CASSLFGQEETQYF.

This clonotype is classed as medium-sized. J is TRBJ2-1 and V is TRBV6-1, with 7 bases that match TRBD1. The J call may be in error: the DNA end matches TRBJ2-7 better. The CDR3 contains 14 residues. Germline values: CDR1 MNHNS, CDR2 SASEGT. CDR3 amino acids: CASSGQDFSYEQYF. CDR3 nucleotide sequence: TGTGCCAGCAGCGGACAGGACTTCTCCTACGAGCAGTACTTC.

This chain uses TRBV9 with TRBJ2-5; 9 bases line up with TRBD1. The J call may be wrong; the DNA end is better matched by TRBJ2-1. The CDR3 is made up of 15 amino acids. Germline V gene sequence: CDR1 SGDLS, CDR2 YYNGEE. For the CDR3, the DNA is TGTGCCAGCAGCGTCGGACAGGGGAGAAGGAATGAGCAGTTCTTC. Protein: CASSVGQGRRNEQFF.

By share, this clonotype counts as medium-sized. V is TRBV12-3 or TRBV12-4 and J is TRBJ1-3; no definite D call. V was trimmed by 5 bases and J by 4 bases, leaving 12 bases between them. This CDR3 is 14 amino acids long. The CDR3 region is CASSHRERGNTIYF. CDR3 DNA: TGTGCCAGCAGTCATAGGGAGCGCGGAAACACCATATATTTT.

The sample holds many counts of this clonotype. This chain uses TRBV12-3 or TRBV12-4 with TRBJ2-1; D not resolved. Deletions cut 5 bases from V and 10 bases from J, with 12 bases between. The CDR3 spans 12 residues. The CDR3 here is CASSPQVNEQFF. CDR3 in DNA: TGTGCCAGCAGTCCCCAGGTTAACGAGCAGTTCTTC.

The chain combines TRBV6-1 with TRBJ1-6, with TRBD1 identical over 7 bases. The length of the CDR3 is 16 residues. CDR1 is MNHNS and CDR2 is SASEGT in the germline V gene. The V gene end was trimmed by 2 bases and the J gene end by 7 bases; junction bases not matched to a gene: 8. The CDR3 nucleotides are TGTGCCAGCAGTGAAAAGGTTGGGACAGTCAATTCACCCCTCCACTTT. Amino acids: CASSEKVGTVNSPLHF.

The V gene is TRBV6-6, the J gene TRBJ2-4, with TRBD1 identical over 7 bases. The J call is doubtful: the DNA matches TRBJ2-7 better. Per germline, CDR1 MNHNY and CDR2 SVGAGI (reference sequence). The CDR3 is made up of 14 amino acids. CDR3 sequence: CASSVDRVAYEQYF. CDR3 sequence (DNA): TGTGCCAGCAGCGTCGACAGGGTAGCCTACGAGCAGTACTTC.

V usage is TRBV12-3 or TRBV12-4 and J usage is TRBJ2-3, with D unresolved. The ends were cut back, 6 bases at V and 4 bases at J, with 8 bases in the middle. This CDR3 comprises 12 residues. CDR3 DNA: TGTGCCAGCAGGCACCTCTCAGATACGCAGTATTTT. Its translation: CASRHLSDTQYF.

In its sample, this clonotype ranks as medium-sized. The chain has TRBV12-3 or TRBV12-4 and TRBJ1-3, with D possibly matching TRBD1 (6 bases). Trimming stripped 7 bases from V and 0 bases from J, with 22 bases between. This CDR3 has 18 amino acids. CDR3 sequence: CASTLVPSQGISGNTIYF. For the CDR3, the DNA is TGTGCCAGCACCCTAGTTCCCTCCCAGGGGATCTCTGGAAACACCATATATTTT.

This clonotype has just a few counts. The rearrangement uses TRBV25-1 and TRBJ2-1, with TRBD2 as a possible D gene (5 bases). The length of the CDR3 is 15 residues. Germline-derived CDR1 and CDR2 are MGHDK and SYGVNS. Deletions cut 2 bases from V and 4 bases from J, with 12 bases between. This CDR3 is CASSERTTSYNEQFF. The CDR3 nucleotides read TGTGCCAGCAGTGAACGCACTACTAGTTACAATGAGCAGTTCTTC.

This chain links TRBV27 with TRBJ2-4; 8 positions match TRBD2. Germline V gene lookup returns CDR1 MNHEY and CDR2 SMNVEV (reference sequence). The CDR3 consists of 14 residues. With 6 bases clipped from V and 13 bases from J, the junction kept 14 bases outside the gene matches. The CDR3 here is CASSAGTSHNEQYF. The CDR3, as DNA: TGTGCCAGCAGCGCCGGGACTAGTCACAATGAGCAGTACTTC.

Sample share makes this clonotype medium-sized. The J gene is TRBJ2-1, the V gene TRBV5-5; 9 positions match TRBD2. The J call may not be correct, given that the DNA end is closer to TRBJ2-7. Per germline, CDR1 SGHKS and CDR2 YYEKEE (reference sequence). CDR3 length: 15 amino acids. The CDR3 nucleotides read TGTGCCAGCAGCTTGGATCTAGCGGGATACAATGAGCAGTACTTC. Translating it yields CASSLDLAGYNEQYF.

The chain links TRBV6-1 to TRBJ2-1; D is ambiguous. This CDR3 has 13 amino acids. The V gene's germline CDR1 is MNHNS and CDR2 SASEGT. Trimming cost V 1 base and J 10 bases, with 11 bases left between them. This CDR3 is CASSEEGSFEQFF. CDR3 sequence (DNA): TGTGCCAGCAGTGAAGAGGGATCTTTCGAGCAGTTCTTC.

The gene calls are TRBV6-1 and TRBJ2-2; unclear D gene. This CDR3 region has 14 residues. The germline V and J ends were trimmed by 2 bases and 4 bases, with 8 bases remaining between them. Germline V lookup: CDR1 MNHNS, CDR2 SASEGT. Written as DNA, the CDR3 is TGTGCCAGCAGTGAATGGGCAGTCACCGGGGAGCTGTTTTTT. It specifies CASSEWAVTGELFF.